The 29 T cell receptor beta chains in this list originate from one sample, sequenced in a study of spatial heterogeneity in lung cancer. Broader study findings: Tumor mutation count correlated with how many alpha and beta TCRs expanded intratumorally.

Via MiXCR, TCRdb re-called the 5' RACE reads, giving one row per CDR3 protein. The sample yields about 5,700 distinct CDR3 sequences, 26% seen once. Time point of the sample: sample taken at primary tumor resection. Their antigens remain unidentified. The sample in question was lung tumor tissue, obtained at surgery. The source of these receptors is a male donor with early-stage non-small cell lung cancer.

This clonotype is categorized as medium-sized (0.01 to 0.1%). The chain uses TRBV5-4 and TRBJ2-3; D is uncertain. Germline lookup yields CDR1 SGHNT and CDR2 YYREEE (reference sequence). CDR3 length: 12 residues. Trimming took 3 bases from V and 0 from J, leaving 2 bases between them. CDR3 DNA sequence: TGTGCCAGCAGCTCGAGCACAGATACGCAGTATTTT. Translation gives CASSSSTDTQYF.

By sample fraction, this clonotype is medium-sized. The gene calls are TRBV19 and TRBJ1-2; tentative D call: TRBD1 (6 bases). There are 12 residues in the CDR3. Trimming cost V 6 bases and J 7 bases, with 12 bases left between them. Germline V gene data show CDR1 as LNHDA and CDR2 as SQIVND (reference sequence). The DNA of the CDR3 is TGTGCCAGTAGACCCGCAGGGGTTGGCTACACCTTC. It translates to CASRPAGVGYTF. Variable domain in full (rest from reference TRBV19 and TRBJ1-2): DGGITQSPKYLFRKEGQNVTLSCEQNLNHDAMYWYRQDPGQGLRLIYYSQIVNDFQKGDIAEGYSVSREKKESFPLTVTSAQKNPTAFYLCASRPAGVGYTFGSGTRLTVV.

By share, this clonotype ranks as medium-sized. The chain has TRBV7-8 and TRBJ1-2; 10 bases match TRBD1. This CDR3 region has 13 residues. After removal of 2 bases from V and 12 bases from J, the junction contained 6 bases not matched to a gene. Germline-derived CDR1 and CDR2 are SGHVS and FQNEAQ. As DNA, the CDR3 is TGTGCCAGCAGCTTACGAGGGACAGGGGTGCACACCTTC. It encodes CASSLRGTGVHTF. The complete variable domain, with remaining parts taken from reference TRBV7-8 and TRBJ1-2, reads GAGVSQSPRYKVAKRGQDVALRCDPISGHVSLFWYQQALGQGPEFLTYFQNEAQLDKSGLPSDRFFAERPEGSVSTLKIQRTQQEDSAVYLCASSLRGTGVHTFGSGTRLTVV.

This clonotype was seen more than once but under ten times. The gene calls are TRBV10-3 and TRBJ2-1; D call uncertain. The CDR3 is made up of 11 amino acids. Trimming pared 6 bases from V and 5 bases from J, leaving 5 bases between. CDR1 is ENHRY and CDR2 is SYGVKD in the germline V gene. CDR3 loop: CAIRSNNEQFF. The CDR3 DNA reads TGTGCCATCAGGTCGAACAATGAGCAGTTCTTC.

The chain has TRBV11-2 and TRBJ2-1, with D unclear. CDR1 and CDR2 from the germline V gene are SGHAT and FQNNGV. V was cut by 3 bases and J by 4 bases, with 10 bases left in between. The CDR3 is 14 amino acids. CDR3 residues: CASSFPAGYNEQFF. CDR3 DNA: TGTGCCAGCAGCTTCCCGGCCGGATACAATGAGCAGTTCTTC.

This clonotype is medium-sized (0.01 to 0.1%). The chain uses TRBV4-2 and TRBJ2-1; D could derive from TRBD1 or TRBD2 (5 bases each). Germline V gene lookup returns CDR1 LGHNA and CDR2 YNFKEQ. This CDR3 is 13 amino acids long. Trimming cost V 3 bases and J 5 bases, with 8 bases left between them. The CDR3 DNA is TGTGCCAGCAGCCAGGGGCGGGACAATGAGCAGTTCTTC. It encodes CASSQGRDNEQFF.

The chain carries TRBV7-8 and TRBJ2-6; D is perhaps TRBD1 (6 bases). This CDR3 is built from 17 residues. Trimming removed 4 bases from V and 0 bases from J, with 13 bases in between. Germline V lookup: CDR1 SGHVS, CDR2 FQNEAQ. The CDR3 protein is CASSSPDSPSGANVLTF. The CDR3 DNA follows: TGTGCCAGCAGCTCCCCGGACAGCCCCTCTGGGGCCAACGTCCTGACTTTC. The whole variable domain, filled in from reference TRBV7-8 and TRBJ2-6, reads GAGVSQSPRYKVAKRGQDVALRCDPISGHVSLFWYQQALGQGPEFLTYFQNEAQLDKSGLPSDRFFAERPEGSVSTLKIQRTQQEDSAVYLCASSSPDSPSGANVLTFGAGSRLTVL.

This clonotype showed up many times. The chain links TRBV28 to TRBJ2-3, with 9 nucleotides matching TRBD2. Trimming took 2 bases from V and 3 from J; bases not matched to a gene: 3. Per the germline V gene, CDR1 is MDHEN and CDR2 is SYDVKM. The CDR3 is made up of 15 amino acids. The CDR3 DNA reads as TGTGCCAGCAGTTTAGCGGGAGGGCTTACAGATACGCAGTATTTT. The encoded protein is CASSLAGGLTDTQYF. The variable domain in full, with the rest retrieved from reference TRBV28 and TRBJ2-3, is DVKVTQSSRYLVKRTGEKVFLECVQDMDHENMFWYRQDPGLGLRLIYFSYDVKMKEKGDIPEGYSVSREKKERFSLILESASTNQTSMYLCASSLAGGLTDTQYFGPGTRLTVL.

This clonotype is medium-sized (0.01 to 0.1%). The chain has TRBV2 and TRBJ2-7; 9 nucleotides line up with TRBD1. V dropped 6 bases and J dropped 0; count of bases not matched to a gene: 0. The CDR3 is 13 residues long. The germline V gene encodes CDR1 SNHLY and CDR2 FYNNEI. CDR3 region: CASRDRGSYEQYF. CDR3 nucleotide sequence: TGTGCCAGCAGGGACAGGGGCTCCTACGAGCAGTACTTC.

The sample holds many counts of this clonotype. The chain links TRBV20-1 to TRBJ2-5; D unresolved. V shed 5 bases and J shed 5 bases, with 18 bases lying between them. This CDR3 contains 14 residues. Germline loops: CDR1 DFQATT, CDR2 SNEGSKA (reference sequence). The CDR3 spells CSASRSGPWETQYF. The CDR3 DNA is TGCAGTGCTTCCCGTTCCGGGCCCTGGGAGACCCAGTACTTC.

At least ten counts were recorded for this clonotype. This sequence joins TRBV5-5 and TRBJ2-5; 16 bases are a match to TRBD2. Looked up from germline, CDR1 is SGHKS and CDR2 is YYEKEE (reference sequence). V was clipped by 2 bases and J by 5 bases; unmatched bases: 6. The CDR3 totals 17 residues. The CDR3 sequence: CASSFLGLAGGTETQYF. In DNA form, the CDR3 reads TGTGCCAGCAGCTTCCTGGGACTAGCGGGAGGGACGGAGACCCAGTACTTC. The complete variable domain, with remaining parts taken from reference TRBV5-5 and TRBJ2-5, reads DAGVTQSPTHLIKTRGQQVTLRCSPISGHKSVSWYQQVLGQGPQFIFQYYEKEERGRGNFPDRFSARQFPNYSSELNVNALLLGDSALYLCASSFLGLAGGTETQYFGPGTRLLVL.

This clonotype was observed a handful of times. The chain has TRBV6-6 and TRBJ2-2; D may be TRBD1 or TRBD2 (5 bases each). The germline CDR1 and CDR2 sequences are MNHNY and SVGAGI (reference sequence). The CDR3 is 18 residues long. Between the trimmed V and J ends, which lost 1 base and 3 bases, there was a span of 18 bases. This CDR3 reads CASSYLGRINSDTGELFF. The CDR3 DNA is TGTGCCAGCAGTTACTTGGGACGCATAAATTCGGACACCGGGGAGCTGTTTTTT.

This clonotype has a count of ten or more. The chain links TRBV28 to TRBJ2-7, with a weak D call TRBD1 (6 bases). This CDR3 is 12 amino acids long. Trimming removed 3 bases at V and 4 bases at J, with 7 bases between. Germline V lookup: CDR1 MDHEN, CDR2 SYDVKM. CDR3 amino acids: CASSFGQYEQYF. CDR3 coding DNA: TGTGCCAGCAGTTTTGGACAGTACGAGCAGTACTTC.

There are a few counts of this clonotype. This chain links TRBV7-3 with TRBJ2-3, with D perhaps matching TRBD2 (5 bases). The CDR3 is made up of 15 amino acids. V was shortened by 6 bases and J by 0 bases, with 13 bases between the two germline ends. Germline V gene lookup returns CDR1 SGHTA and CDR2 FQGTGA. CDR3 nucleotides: TGTGCCAGCAGTCTCATGGCGGGTAGCACAGATACGCAGTATTTT. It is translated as CASSLMAGSTDTQYF.

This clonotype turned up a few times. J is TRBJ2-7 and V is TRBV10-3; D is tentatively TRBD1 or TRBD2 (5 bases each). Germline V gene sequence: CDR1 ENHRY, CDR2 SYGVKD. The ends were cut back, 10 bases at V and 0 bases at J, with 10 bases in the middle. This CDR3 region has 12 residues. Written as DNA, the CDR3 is TGTGCCACGGGACCCCTCTCCTACGAGCAGTACTTC. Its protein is CATGPLSYEQYF.

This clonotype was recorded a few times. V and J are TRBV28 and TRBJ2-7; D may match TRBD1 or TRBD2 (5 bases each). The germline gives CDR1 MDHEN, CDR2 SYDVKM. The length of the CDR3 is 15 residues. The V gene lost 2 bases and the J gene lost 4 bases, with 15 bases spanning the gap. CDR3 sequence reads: CASSLRGGPSYEQYF. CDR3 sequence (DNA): TGTGCCAGCAGTTTACGGGGCGGCCCTTCATACGAGCAGTACTTC.

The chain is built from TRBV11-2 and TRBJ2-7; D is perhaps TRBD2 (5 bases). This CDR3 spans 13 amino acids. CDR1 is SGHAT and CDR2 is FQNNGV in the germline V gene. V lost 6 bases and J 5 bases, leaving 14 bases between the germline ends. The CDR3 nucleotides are TGTGCCAGCAGTCAGGAGTGGGGAGACGAGCAGTACTTC. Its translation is CASSQEWGDEQYF.

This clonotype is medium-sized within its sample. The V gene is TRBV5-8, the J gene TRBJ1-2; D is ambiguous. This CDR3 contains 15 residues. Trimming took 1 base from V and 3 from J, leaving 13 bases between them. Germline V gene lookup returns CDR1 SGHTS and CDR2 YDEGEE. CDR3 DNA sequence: TGTGCCAGCAGCTTGTATGGAGTATTGGACTATGGCTACACCTTC. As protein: CASSLYGVLDYGYTF.

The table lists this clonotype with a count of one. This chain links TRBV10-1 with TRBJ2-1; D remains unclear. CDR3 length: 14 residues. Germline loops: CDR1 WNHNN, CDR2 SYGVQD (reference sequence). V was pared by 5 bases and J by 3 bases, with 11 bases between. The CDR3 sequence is CASSPASNYNEQFF. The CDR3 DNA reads TGCGCCAGCAGTCCCGCCTCAAACTACAATGAGCAGTTCTTC.

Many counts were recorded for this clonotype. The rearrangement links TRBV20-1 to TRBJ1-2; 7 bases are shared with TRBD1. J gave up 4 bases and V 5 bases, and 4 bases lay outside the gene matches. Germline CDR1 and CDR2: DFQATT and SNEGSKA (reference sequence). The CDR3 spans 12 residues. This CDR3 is CSAGTASYGYTF. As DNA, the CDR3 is TGCAGTGCTGGGACAGCCTCCTATGGCTACACCTTC.

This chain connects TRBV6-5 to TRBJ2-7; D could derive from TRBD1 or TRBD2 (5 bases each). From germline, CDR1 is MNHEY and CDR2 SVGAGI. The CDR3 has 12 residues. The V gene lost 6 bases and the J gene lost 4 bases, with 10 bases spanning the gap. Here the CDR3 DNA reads TGTGCCAGCAGAAGGGACGGATACGAGCAGTACTTC. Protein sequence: CASRRDGYEQYF.

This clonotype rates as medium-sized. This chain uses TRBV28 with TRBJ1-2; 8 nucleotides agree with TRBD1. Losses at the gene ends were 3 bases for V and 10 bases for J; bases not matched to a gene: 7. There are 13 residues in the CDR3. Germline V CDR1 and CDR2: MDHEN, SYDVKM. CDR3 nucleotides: TGTGCCAGCAGTTTGGCAGGGGGCGATCCCTACACCTTC. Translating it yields CASSLAGGDPYTF.

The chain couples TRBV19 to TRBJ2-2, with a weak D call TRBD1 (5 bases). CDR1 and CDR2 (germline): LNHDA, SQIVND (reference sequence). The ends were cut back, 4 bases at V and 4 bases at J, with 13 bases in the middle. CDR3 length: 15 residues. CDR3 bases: TGTGCCAGTAGTAACCCAGGGCGAGTCACCGGGGAGCTGTTTTTT. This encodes CASSNPGRVTGELFF.

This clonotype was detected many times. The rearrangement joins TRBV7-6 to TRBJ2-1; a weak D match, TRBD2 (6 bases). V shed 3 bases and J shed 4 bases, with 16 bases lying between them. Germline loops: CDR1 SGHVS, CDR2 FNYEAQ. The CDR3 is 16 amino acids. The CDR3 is CASSLASVSGYNEQFF. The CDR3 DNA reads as TGTGCCAGCAGCTTGGCCTCCGTTAGCGGATACAATGAGCAGTTCTTC.

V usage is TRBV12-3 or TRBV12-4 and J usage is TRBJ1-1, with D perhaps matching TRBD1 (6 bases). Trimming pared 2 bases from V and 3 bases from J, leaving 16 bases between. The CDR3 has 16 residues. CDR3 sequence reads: CASSLLPGTKDTEAFF. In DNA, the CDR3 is TGTGCCAGCAGTTTACTCCCCGGGACAAAGGACACTGAAGCTTTCTTT.

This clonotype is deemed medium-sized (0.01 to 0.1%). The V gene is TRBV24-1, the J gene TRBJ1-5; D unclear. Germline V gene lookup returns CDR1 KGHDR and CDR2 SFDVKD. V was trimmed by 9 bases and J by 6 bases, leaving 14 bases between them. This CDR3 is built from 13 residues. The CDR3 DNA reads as TGTGCCACCCTCGGCACTCCGGGTCAGCCCCAGCATTTT. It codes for CATLGTPGQPQHF.

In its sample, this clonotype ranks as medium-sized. The DNA of the CDR3 is TGTGCCAGCAGTTCCTACGGACAGGGGTGGGATGAGCAGTTCTTC. This sequence encodes CASSSYGQGWDEQFF. This rearrangement joins TRBV7-3 to TRBJ2-1; TRBD1 matches 9 bases. Per germline, CDR1 SGHTA and CDR2 FQGTGA. CDR3 size: 15 residues. V lost 6 bases to trimming and J lost 8 bases; unmatched junction nucleotides: 11.

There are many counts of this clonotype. CDR3 amino acids: CAWSRPDRDYEQYF. The DNA of the CDR3 is TGTGCCTGGAGCCGACCGGACAGGGACTACGAGCAGTACTTC. This rearrangement joins TRBV30 to TRBJ2-7; TRBD1 agrees at 8 bases. J lost 3 bases, V lost 3 bases, and 7 bases had no gene match. Germline assignment: CDR1 GTSNPN and CDR2 SVGIG (reference sequence). CDR3 length: 14 residues.

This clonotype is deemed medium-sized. The CDR3 sequence: CASSLAFTEAFF. CDR3 DNA: TGTGCCAGCAGCTTAGCCTTCACTGAAGCTTTCTTT. The chain has TRBV7-8 and TRBJ1-1; D is undetermined. The CDR3 loop spans 12 amino acids. CDR1 is SGHVS and CDR2 is FQNEAQ in the germline V gene. Deletions cut 0 bases from V and 4 bases from J, with 3 bases between.